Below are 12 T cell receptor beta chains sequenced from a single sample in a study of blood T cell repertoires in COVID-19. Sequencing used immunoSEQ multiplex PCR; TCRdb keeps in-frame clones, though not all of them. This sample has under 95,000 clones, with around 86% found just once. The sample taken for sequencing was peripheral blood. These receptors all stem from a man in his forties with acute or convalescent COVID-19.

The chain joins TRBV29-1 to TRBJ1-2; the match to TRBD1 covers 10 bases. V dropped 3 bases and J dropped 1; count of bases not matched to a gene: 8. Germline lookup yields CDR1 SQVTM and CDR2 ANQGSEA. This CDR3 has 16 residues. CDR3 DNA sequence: TGCAGCGTTGAGGGGGGACAGGGGCCATATAACTATGGCTACACCTTC. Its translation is CSVEGGQGPYNYGYTF.

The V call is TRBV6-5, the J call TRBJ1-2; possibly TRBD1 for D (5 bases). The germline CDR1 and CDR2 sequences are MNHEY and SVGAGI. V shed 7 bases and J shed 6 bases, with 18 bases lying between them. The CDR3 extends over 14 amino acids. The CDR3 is CASTTLGAGDGYTF. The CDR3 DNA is TGTGCCAGCACCACGTTAGGGGCGGGGGATGGCTACACCTTC.

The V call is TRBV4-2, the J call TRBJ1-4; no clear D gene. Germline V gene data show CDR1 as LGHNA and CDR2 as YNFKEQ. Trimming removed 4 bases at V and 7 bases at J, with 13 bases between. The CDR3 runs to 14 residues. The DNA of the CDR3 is TGTGCCAGCAGCCGCGGGTTGAATGGTGAAAAACTGTTTTTT. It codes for CASSRGLNGEKLFF.

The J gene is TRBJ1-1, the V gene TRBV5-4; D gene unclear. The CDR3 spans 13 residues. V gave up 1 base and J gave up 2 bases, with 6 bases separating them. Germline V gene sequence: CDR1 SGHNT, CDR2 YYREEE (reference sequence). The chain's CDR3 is CASSLKINTEAFF. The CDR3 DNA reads TGTGCCAGCAGCTTGAAAATAAACACTGAAGCTTTCTTT.

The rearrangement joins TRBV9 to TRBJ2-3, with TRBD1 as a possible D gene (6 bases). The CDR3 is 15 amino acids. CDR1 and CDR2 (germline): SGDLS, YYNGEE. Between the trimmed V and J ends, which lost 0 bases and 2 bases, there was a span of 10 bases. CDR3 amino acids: CASSVEGDSTDTQYF. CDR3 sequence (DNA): TGTGCCAGCAGCGTAGAGGGGGATTCCACAGATACGCAGTATTTT.

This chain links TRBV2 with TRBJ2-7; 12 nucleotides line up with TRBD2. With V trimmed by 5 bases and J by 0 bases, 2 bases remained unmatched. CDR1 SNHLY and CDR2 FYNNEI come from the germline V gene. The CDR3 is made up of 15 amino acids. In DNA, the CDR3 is TGTGCCAGCAGTCCGACTAGCGGGAGCTCCTACGAGCAGTACTTC. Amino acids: CASSPTSGSSYEQYF.

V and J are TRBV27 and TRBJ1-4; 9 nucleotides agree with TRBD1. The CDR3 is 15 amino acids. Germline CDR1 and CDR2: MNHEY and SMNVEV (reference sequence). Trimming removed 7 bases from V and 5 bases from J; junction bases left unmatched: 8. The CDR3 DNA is TGTGCCAGCAATAAACAGGGGGCGCGGAATGAAAAACTGTTTTTT. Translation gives CASNKQGARNEKLFF. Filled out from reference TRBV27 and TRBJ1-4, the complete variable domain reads EAQVTQNPRYLITVTGKKLTVTCSQNMNHEYMSWYRQDPGLGLRQIYYSMNVEVTDKGDVPEGYKVSRKEKRNFPLILESPSPNQTSLYFCASNKQGARNEKLFFGSGTQLSVL.

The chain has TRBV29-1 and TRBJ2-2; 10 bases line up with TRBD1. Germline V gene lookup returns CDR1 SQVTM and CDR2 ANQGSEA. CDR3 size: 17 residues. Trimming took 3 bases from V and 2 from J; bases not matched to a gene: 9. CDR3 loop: CSVEIRGTGVNTGELFF. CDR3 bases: TGCAGCGTTGAGATTAGAGGGACAGGGGTCAACACCGGGGAGCTGTTTTTT.

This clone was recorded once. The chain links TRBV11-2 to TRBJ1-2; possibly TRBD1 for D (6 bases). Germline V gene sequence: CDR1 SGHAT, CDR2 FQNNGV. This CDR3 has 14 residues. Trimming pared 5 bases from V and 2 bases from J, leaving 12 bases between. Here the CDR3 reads CASSTDRTNYGYTF. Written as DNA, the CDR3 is TGTGCCAGCAGCACCGACAGGACCAACTATGGCTACACCTTC.

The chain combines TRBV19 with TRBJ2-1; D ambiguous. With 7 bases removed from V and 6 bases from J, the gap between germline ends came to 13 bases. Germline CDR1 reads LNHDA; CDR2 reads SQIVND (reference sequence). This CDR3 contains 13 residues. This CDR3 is CASKSLVRNEQFF. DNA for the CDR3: TGTGCCAGTAAGAGTCTGGTGCGCAATGAGCAGTTCTTC.

CDR3 loop: CASSLEGADTGELFF. The CDR3 DNA follows: TGCGCCAGCAGCTTGGAAGGGGCGGACACCGGGGAGCTGTTTTTT. J is TRBJ2-2 and V is TRBV5-1; maybe TRBD1 (5 bases). The V end was cut by 0 bases, the J end by 3 bases, with 9 bases between. This CDR3 contains 15 residues. CDR1 and CDR2 (germline): SGHRS, YFSETQ.

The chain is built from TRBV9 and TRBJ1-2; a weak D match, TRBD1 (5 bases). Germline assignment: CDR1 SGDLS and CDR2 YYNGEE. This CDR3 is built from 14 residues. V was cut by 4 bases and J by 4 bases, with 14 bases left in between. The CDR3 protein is CASSPGWDFYGYTF. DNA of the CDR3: TGTGCCAGCAGCCCTGGATGGGACTTCTATGGCTACACCTTC.